The rows below give T cell receptor beta chains drawn from one sample of a study of CD8+ T cells in alopecia areata. Generated by immunoSEQ multiplex PCR, the TCRdb table keeps only in-frame clones and is missing some. The sample has about 90,000 clones, around 44% seen once. Specimen: CD8+ T cells sorted from blood, collected at week 24, from a patient treated with tofacitinib. These receptors originate from a human donor with alopecia areata. CDR3s include the opening cysteine and the closing phenylalanine or tryptophan. The D gene is left open where the match is weak. Size is omitted from some rows. Given values are once, few, many or a class for expanded clones.

V gene	clone size	J gene	D gene	CDR3 DNA	CDR3 protein
TRBV5-1	few	TRBJ2-7	TRBD1	TGCGCCAGCAGCTTAATACCGGGACAGGGGAATGAGCAGTACTTC	CASSLIPGQGNEQYF
TRBV7-9	few	TRBJ2-7	-	TGTGCCAGCAGCCGGAGTCAGAGCTCCTACGAGCAGTACTTC	CASSRSQSSYEQYF
TRBV5-6	-	TRBJ2-7	-	TGTGCCAGCAGCTTGGTTTTCAGGTCCTACGAGCAGTACTTC	CASSLVFRSYEQYF
TRBV21-1	few	TRBJ2-5	-	TGTGCCAGCAGCAAAAAGGCCAGGGGATGGCGCGTGGAGACCCAGTACTTC	CASSKKARGWRVETQYF
TRBV7-9	-	TRBJ2-7	TRBD2	TGTGCCAGCAGCTTAGGGGCGGGGGCCTACGAGCAGTACTTC	CASSLGAGAYEQYF
TRBV6-5	-	TRBJ2-7	-	TGTGCCAGCACTCCTGGAGGAGGGCGAGAGCAGTACTTC	CASTPGGGREQYF
TRBV11-2	once	TRBJ2-7	-	TGTGCCAGCGCCTTTGCCGTGCAGGCCACCTACGAGCAGTACTTC	CASAFAVQATYEQYF
TRBV29-1	-	TRBJ1-1	-	TGCAGCGTTGACTTTTCGAGGGACACTGAAGCTTTCTTT	CSVDFSRDTEAFF
TRBV7-8	-	TRBJ2-3	TRBD2	TGTGCCAGCAGCTTAGGGGCGCGGCTAGCGGGGGTCACAGATACGCAGTATTTT	CASSLGARLAGVTDTQYF
TRBV5-1	-	TRBJ2-7	-	TGCGCCAGCAGCTTGCAGCCCTACGAGCAGTACTTC	CASSLQPYEQYF
TRBV5-4	-	TRBJ1-1	-	TGTGCCAGCAGCTTGTACGGGTCCGGACTAATGAACACTGAAGCTTTCTTT	CASSLYGSGLMNTEAFF
TRBV10-3	-	TRBJ1-2	-	TGTGCCATCAGTCCACAGGGACGAAATGGCTACACCTTC	CAISPQGRNGYTF
TRBV7-2	-	TRBJ2-7	TRBD2	TGTGCCAGCAGCTTAGTCGGCGGGAGAGCCGAGCAGTACTTC	CASSLVGGRAEQYF
TRBV27	-	TRBJ2-7	TRBD2	TGTGCCAGCAGTGTGGCTAGCGGGAGGTGGGCCTACGAGCAGTACTTC	CASSVASGRWAYEQYF
TRBV6-5	few	TRBJ2-1	TRBD2	TGTGCCAGCAGGATAAGCGGGGGCCGCTACAATGAGCAGTTCTTC	CASRISGGRYNEQFF
TRBV19	-	TRBJ2-1	-	TGTGCCAGTAGTATTCAGGGAAGGAATGAGCAGTTCTTC	CASSIQGRNEQFF
TRBV7-9	-	TRBJ2-4	-	TGTGCCAGCAGCTTTGACGCCAGACAAAACATTCAGTACTTC	CASSFDARQNIQYF
TRBV19	-	TRBJ2-1	-	TGTGCCAGTCGCTTTAACGCTGGGCAGGAAGAGCAGTTCTTC	CASRFNAGQEEQFF
TRBV4-1	-	TRBJ1-1	-	TGCGCCAGCAGCCAAGACTCAGGGGTTTTAACTGAAGCTTTCTTT	CASSQDSGVLTEAFF
TRBV9	-	TRBJ2-7	TRBD2	TGTGCCAGCAGCGTCGGTAGCGGGAGTAGTTCCTACGAGCAGTACTTC	CASSVGSGSSSYEQYF
TRBV25-1	few	TRBJ2-1	TRBD2	TGTGCCAGCAGTGATCTGACTAGCGGGACCGATGAGCAGTTCTTC	CASSDLTSGTDEQFF
TRBV29-1	-	TRBJ2-2	TRBD1	TGCAGCGTCGCCAGGGGACAGGGAGGGAACACCGGGGAGCTGTTTTTT	CSVARGQGGNTGELFF
TRBV5-6	once	TRBJ2-1	TRBD1	TGTGCCAGCAGCTTGCCATCAGGACAGGGGATATCCTACAATGAGCAGTTCTTC	CASSLPSGQGISYNEQFF
TRBV27	once	TRBJ2-5	TRBD2	TGTGCCAGCGCCCATTCCGGACTAGCGTCGGTAGAGACCCAGTACTTC	CASAHSGLASVETQYF
TRBV5-1	-	TRBJ2-3	-	TGCGCCAGCAGCTTGGGACGGAGCCCCGATGCAGATACGCAGTATTTT	CASSLGRSPDADTQYF
TRBV28	-	TRBJ2-3	-	TGTGCCAGCAGTTCGTTGCGGCGCACAGATACGCAGTATTTT	CASSSLRRTDTQYF
TRBV7-2	few	TRBJ2-3	-	TGTGCCAGCAGCTTAGGAGGGGCCCAACCCACAGATACGCAGTATTTT	CASSLGGAQPTDTQYF
TRBV7-9	-	TRBJ2-5	-	TGTGCCAGCAGCGGCCCGGGTCCCCAGAGGGAGACCCAGTACTTC	CASSGPGPQRETQYF
TRBV27	-	TRBJ2-7	-	TGTGCCAGCAGTTTCCTGGGGGGCGAGCAGTACTTC	CASSFLGGEQYF
TRBV7-9	few	TRBJ2-2	-	TGTGCCAGCAGCCCTCTCCCGCTCCTTACTAGCAAAGCCGGGGAGCTGTTTTTT	CASSPLPLLTSKAGELFF
TRBV29-1	-	TRBJ2-1	-	TGCAGCGCAGGAGATGAGCAGTTCTTC	CSAGDEQFF
TRBV5-4	-	TRBJ2-7	-	TGTGCCAGCAGCTTGGATCTCGGGGGACCCGAGCAGTACTTC	CASSLDLGGPEQYF
TRBV5-6	few	TRBJ2-2	-	TGTGCCAGCAGCCCTGGACTTAACACCGGGGAGCTGTTTTTT	CASSPGLNTGELFF
TRBV9	-	TRBJ2-7	TRBD2	TGTGCCAGCAGCGCAAGCGGGGGTAGCTCCTACGAGCAGTACTTC	CASSASGGSSYEQYF
TRBV4-1	-	TRBJ2-7	TRBD1	TGCGCCAGCAGCCAGGCGGGACAGGGGCCTTACGAGCAGTACTTC	CASSQAGQGPYEQYF
TRBV4-3	-	TRBJ2-1	-	TGCGCCAGCAGCCAAGACTTAGGCGAGAGCTCCTACAATGAGCAGTTCTTC	CASSQDLGESSYNEQFF
TRBV25-1	few	TRBJ2-1	TRBD2	TGTGCCAGCAGACCGACTAGCGGGAGGGTTCCCTCCTACAATGAGCAGTTCTTC	CASRPTSGRVPSYNEQFF
TRBV28	few	TRBJ1-5	TRBD1	TGTGCCAGCAATGACCGGGACAGGGACATCCAGCCCCAGCATTTT	CASNDRDRDIQPQHF
TRBV29-1	-	TRBJ2-7	TRBD1	TGCAGCGTCAGGACAGGGGCGGGCTACGAGCAGTACTTC	CSVRTGAGYEQYF
TRBV5-1	-	TRBJ2-1	-	TGCGCCAGCAGCTTGGGGTATGAGCAGTTCTTC	CASSLGYEQFF
TRBV23-1	-	TRBJ1-4	-	TGCGCCAGCAGTCAATGGCGAGGAGGGCAGTTAAGGGAAAAACTGTTTTTT	CASSQWRGGQLREKLFF
TRBV21-1	few	TRBJ1-5	-	TGTGCCATCCAAGCCCTTGATAGCAATCAGCCCCAGCATTTT	CAIQALDSNQPQHF